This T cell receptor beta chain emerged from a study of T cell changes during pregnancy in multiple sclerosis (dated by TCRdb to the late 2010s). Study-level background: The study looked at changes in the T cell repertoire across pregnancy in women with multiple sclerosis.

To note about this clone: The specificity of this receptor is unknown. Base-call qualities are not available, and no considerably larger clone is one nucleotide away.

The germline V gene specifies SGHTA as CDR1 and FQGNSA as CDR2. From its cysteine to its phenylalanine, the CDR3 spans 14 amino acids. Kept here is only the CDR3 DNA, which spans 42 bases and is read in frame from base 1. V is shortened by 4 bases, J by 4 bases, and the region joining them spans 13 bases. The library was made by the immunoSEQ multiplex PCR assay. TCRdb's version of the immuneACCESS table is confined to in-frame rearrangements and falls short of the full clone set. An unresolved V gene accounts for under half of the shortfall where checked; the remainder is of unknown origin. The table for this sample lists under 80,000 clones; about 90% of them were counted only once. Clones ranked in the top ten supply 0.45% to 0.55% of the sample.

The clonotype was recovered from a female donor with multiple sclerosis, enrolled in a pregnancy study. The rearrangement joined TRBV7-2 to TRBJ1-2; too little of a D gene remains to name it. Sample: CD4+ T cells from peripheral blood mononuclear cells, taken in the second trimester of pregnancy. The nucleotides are TGTGCCAGCAGCTACAGCGGCGGTGGCTATGGCTACACCTTC. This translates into CASSYSGGGYGYTF.